The 14 T cell receptor beta chains below come from one sample, sequenced in a study of blood T cell repertoires in COVID-19. Libraries were prepared by immunoSEQ multiplex PCR; TCRdb keeps only in-frame clonotypes and omits some of them. The sample includes 120,000 to 150,000 clones, 80% to 85% of them seen just once. Sequencing was performed on peripheral blood. The source is a human donor in a cohort sampled during active COVID-19.

J is TRBJ1-1 and V is TRBV28; D remains ambiguous. The V gene's germline CDR1 is MDHEN and CDR2 SYDVKM. The CDR3 is 11 amino acids. Trimming removed 4 bases from V and 9 bases from J, with 9 bases in between. CDR3 in DNA: TGTGCCAGCAGTTCTTACTCGAAAGCTTTCTTT. It specifies CASSSYSKAFF.

V and J are TRBV4-1 and TRBJ2-5, with D possibly being TRBD2 (6 bases). The CDR3 consists of 16 residues. Trimming removed 1 base at V and 5 bases at J, with 17 bases between. Germline V gives CDR1 MGHRA, CDR2 YSYEKL. The CDR3 is CASSQAPLGGEETQYF. The CDR3 DNA sequence: TGCGCCAGCAGCCAAGCCCCACTCGGGGGAGAGGAGACCCAGTACTTC.

The J gene is TRBJ2-7, the V gene TRBV6-5; TRBD1 matches 7 bases. Germline V lookup: CDR1 MNHEY, CDR2 SVGAGI. The trim removed 2 bases at V and 2 bases at J, leaving 6 bases unmatched. This CDR3 has 15 amino acids. This CDR3 is CASSYAAGGTYEQYF. CDR3 sequence (DNA): TGTGCCAGCAGTTACGCGGCAGGGGGAACCTACGAGCAGTACTTC.

This clone was seen more than once but under ten times. J is TRBJ1-1 and V is TRBV19; TRBD1 aligns across 8 bases. The V segment lost 3 bases and the J segment 1 base; nucleotides outside the gene matches: 10. Per the germline V gene, CDR1 is LNHDA and CDR2 is SQIVND (reference sequence). The CDR3 totals 17 residues. CDR3 loop: CASSMWGQAPWNTEAFF. In nucleotides, the CDR3 is TGTGCCAGTAGTATGTGGGGACAGGCCCCCTGGAACACTGAAGCTTTCTTT. The whole variable domain, filled in from reference TRBV19 and TRBJ1-1, reads DGGITQSPKYLFRKEGQNVTLSCEQNLNHDAMYWYRQDPGQGLRLIYYSQIVNDFQKGDIAEGYSVSREKKESFPLTVTSAQKNPTAFYLCASSMWGQAPWNTEAFFGQGTRLTVV.

The chain is built from TRBV19 and TRBJ1-2; no reliable D call. The CDR3 is 15 residues long. The germline CDR1 and CDR2 sequences are LNHDA and SQIVND (reference sequence). V gave up 3 bases and J gave up 8 bases, with 19 bases separating them. CDR3 DNA: TGTGCCAGTAGTATTGCCCCTGAGGGCCCGGGAGGCTACACCTTC. This encodes CASSIAPEGPGGYTF.

The chain carries TRBV11-3 and TRBJ2-7; D might be TRBD1 (6 bases). V lost 1 base and J 0 bases, leaving 10 bases between the germline ends. The CDR3 spans 15 residues. Germline CDR1 is SGHNT and CDR2 is YENEEA. CDR3 residues: CASSLAAGDSYEQYF. Written as DNA, the CDR3 is TGTGCCAGCAGCTTAGCGGCAGGGGACTCCTACGAGCAGTACTTC.

V is TRBV2 and J is TRBJ1-2; D is undetermined. With 4 bases removed from V and 8 bases from J, the gap between germline ends came to 11 bases. Germline CDR1 is SNHLY and CDR2 is FYNNEI. The CDR3 sequence is 12 residues long. The CDR3 nucleotides read TGTGCCAGCAGTGCAGGCCTCCAGGGCTACACCTTC. Protein: CASSAGLQGYTF.

V gene TRBV2 combines with J gene TRBJ1-6, with 8 positions matching TRBD1. Per the germline V gene, CDR1 is SNHLY and CDR2 is FYNNEI. CDR3 length: 16 amino acids. V shed 7 bases, J shed 0 bases, and the junction held 5 bases outside the gene matches. CDR3 sequence reads: CASKGQASSYNSPLHF. CDR3 DNA sequence: TGTGCCAGCAAGGGACAGGCGAGCTCCTATAATTCACCCCTCCACTTT.

The chain joins TRBV5-1 to TRBJ2-7, with TRBD2 identical over 11 bases. The germline CDR1 and CDR2 sequences are SGHRS and YFSETQ. The CDR3 sequence is 15 residues long. V shed 5 bases, J shed 4 bases, and the junction held 8 bases outside the gene matches. CDR3 sequence: CASRTTSGGPYEQYF. For the CDR3, the DNA is TGCGCCAGCAGAACAACTAGCGGGGGCCCGTACGAGCAGTACTTC.

The J gene is TRBJ1-2, the V gene TRBV4-3; 8 nucleotides agree with TRBD1. V trimming: 1 base; J trimming: 4 bases; junction bases outside the gene matches: 2. Looked up from germline, CDR1 is LGHNA and CDR2 is YSLEER. The CDR3 runs 14 residues. The CDR3 DNA sequence: TGCGCCAGCAGCCAAGGAACAGGGGGCTATGGCTACACCTTC. Translating gives CASSQGTGGYGYTF.

This clone was found once. The chain recombines TRBV7-9 with TRBJ2-5; possibly TRBD1 for D (5 bases). From germline, CDR1 is SEHNR and CDR2 FQNEAQ (reference sequence). Trimming took off 5 bases at V and 1 base at J, with 14 bases between the two ends. The length of the CDR3 is 15 residues. The CDR3 protein is CASSRSGAFQETQYF. The CDR3 region has the DNA TGTGCCAGCAGCCGCAGTGGGGCATTCCAAGAGACCCAGTACTTC.

The table lists this clone with a count of one. The chain links TRBV5-4 to TRBJ2-5; D call uncertain. CDR1 is SGHNT, CDR2 YYREEE, per germline (reference sequence). Trimming removed 3 bases from V and 2 bases from J, with 8 bases in between. This CDR3 has 13 residues. CDR3 sequence reads: CASSSPVQETQYF. In nucleotides, the CDR3 is TGTGCCAGCAGCTCGCCAGTACAAGAGACCCAGTACTTC. Drawing the rest from reference TRBV5-4 and TRBJ2-5, the complete variable domain is ETGVTQSPTHLIKTRGQQVTLRCSSQSGHNTVSWYQQALGQGPQFIFQYYREEENGRGNFPPRFSGLQFPNYSSELNVNALELDDSALYLCASSSPVQETQYFGPGTRLLVL.

This chain connects TRBV9 to TRBJ2-7; 7 bases fit TRBD1. There are 13 residues in the CDR3. CDR1 is SGDLS, CDR2 YYNGEE, per germline. The V and J ends lost 6 bases and 0 bases, in that order; junction bases with no gene match: 3. DNA of the CDR3: TGTGCCAGCAACCGGGACAGCTCCTACGAGCAGTACTTC. This translates into CASNRDSSYEQYF.

V is TRBV5-5 and J is TRBJ2-5, with 12 bases that match TRBD2. V lost 1 base, J lost 0 bases, and 7 bases stayed unmatched. Germline CDR1 is SGHKS and CDR2 is YYEKEE (reference sequence). The CDR3 is 18 amino acids. CDR3 region: CASSLLLAGGPNQETQYF. The CDR3 bases are TGTGCCAGCAGCTTGTTGCTAGCGGGGGGGCCTAACCAAGAGACCCAGTACTTC.